The entry below describes one T cell receptor (beta chain). The sample comes from a study of patients and donors after allogeneic stem cell transplantation. From the RT-PCR reads, TCRdb called clonotypes with MiXCR, one entry per CDR3 protein. Of about 960,000 distinct CDR3 sequences in the sample, roughly 18% were seen once. Sequencing input: blood, either unsorted or a sorted T cell fraction (not recorded which). The sequence was obtained from a human donor who was either an allogeneic HSCT recipient or a stem cell or donor lymphocyte infusion donor (not recorded which). It is not recorded whose cells these are; they may come from a transplant donor.

The DNA for the CDR3 is TGTGCCAGCAGCATAACCCGGAGGGTGAAGGATGAAAAACTGTTTTTT. The encoded protein is CASSITRRVKDEKLFF. This sequence joins TRBV7-9 and TRBJ1-4; D unresolved. From germline, CDR1 is SEHNR and CDR2 FQNEAQ (reference sequence). V was clipped by 5 bases and J by 6 bases, with 19 bases between them. The CDR3 is 16 amino acids.